The 26 T cell receptor beta chains below all came from one sample that was sequenced in a study of blood T cell repertoires in COVID-19. Method: immunoSEQ multiplex PCR; TCRdb's copy keeps in-frame clones and lacks some. The sample carries fewer than 500,000 clones, 85% to 90% recorded once. Sequencing was carried out using PBMCs or T cells enriched from blood (not recorded which). The receptors were sampled from a man younger than 45 who had recovered from COVID-19.

This chain joins TRBV5-1 and TRBJ2-4, with 11 bases matching TRBD2. The CDR3 loop spans 15 amino acids. CDR1 and CDR2 (germline): SGHRS, YFSETQ. The V and J ends lost 2 bases and 8 bases, in that order; junction bases with no gene match: 6. This CDR3 is CASSLVSGRADIQYF. The DNA for the CDR3 is TGCGCCAGCAGCTTAGTTAGCGGGAGGGCTGACATTCAGTACTTC.

This chain links TRBV11-2 with TRBJ1-1; 8 bases line up with TRBD1. The ends lost 5 bases at V and 6 bases at J; junction bases unmatched: 11. The germline V gene encodes CDR1 SGHAT and CDR2 FQNNGV. This CDR3 comprises 15 residues. The CDR3 region has the DNA TGTGCCAGCAGCCCCCCGGACAGGGTTTCATCTGAAGCTTTCTTT. Translated, it gives CASSPPDRVSSEAFF.

The chain links TRBV15 to TRBJ2-7; TRBD2 aligns across 9 bases. Per the germline V gene, CDR1 is LNHNV and CDR2 is YYDKDF (reference sequence). With V trimmed by 5 bases and J by 4 bases, 9 bases remained unmatched. The CDR3 has 15 amino acids. CDR3 in amino acids: CATSWGAGGPYEQYF. CDR3 DNA sequence: TGTGCCACCAGCTGGGGGGCGGGAGGGCCTTACGAGCAGTACTTC.

The rearrangement uses TRBV19 and TRBJ2-3; D unclear. The CDR3 extends over 14 amino acids. Germline CDR1 LNHDA, CDR2 SQIVND (reference sequence). Trimming took off 7 bases at V and 0 bases at J, with 11 bases between the two ends. CDR3 residues: CASTRDYSTDTQYF. The CDR3 region has the DNA TGTGCCAGTACAAGAGATTATAGCACAGATACGCAGTATTTT.

V and J are TRBV19 and TRBJ2-1; D is ambiguous. V was cut by 4 bases and J by 6 bases, with 13 bases left in between. The length of the CDR3 is 14 residues. CDR1 and CDR2 from the germline V gene are LNHDA and SQIVND (reference sequence). CDR3 bases: TGTGCCAGTAGTACCTCCCGACAATTCAATGAGCAGTTCTTC. This encodes CASSTSRQFNEQFF. Full variable domain (outside the CDR3, taken from reference TRBV19 and TRBJ2-1): DGGITQSPKYLFRKEGQNVTLSCEQNLNHDAMYWYRQDPGQGLRLIYYSQIVNDFQKGDIAEGYSVSREKKESFPLTVTSAQKNPTAFYLCASSTSRQFNEQFFGPGTRLTVL.

The chain recombines TRBV6-5 with TRBJ1-1, with D hard to call. The CDR3 is made up of 16 amino acids. The V and J ends lost 2 bases and 1 base respectively, with 14 bases between them. CDR1 is MNHEY, CDR2 SVGAGI, per germline. Here the CDR3 reads CASSYMRVASNTEAFF. CDR3 bases: TGTGCCAGCAGTTACATGAGGGTCGCGTCGAACACTGAAGCTTTCTTT.

CDR3 DNA: TGCGCCAGCAGCCAGAACTGGGGGGGAAGCTCCTACAATGAGCAGTTCTTC. It yields the protein CASSQNWGGSSYNEQFF. The V gene is TRBV5-1, the J gene TRBJ2-1; 7 bases match TRBD2. Germline V lookup: CDR1 SGHRS, CDR2 YFSETQ. J lost 0 bases, V lost 4 bases, and 10 bases had no gene match. The CDR3 runs 17 residues.

As for this clone: Other nucleotide sequences in the sample specify the same CDR3. The J gene is TRBJ1-2, the V gene TRBV20-1; no firm D call. CDR3 length equals 11 residues. Germline CDR1 and CDR2: DFQATT and SNEGSKA (reference sequence). V was pared by 4 bases and J by 0 bases, with 3 bases between. In nucleotides, the CDR3 is TGCAGTGCTACAGCTAACTATGGCTACACCTTC. Amino acids: CSATANYGYTF.

J is TRBJ2-7 and V is TRBV5-4, with 7 nucleotides matching TRBD1. The CDR3 is made up of 13 amino acids. Per germline, CDR1 SGHNT and CDR2 YYREEE (reference sequence). V gave up 4 bases and J gave up 5 bases; unmatched junction bases: 6. The CDR3 DNA reads TGTGCCAGCAGCACAACAGGGGTCCACGAGCAGTACTTC. As protein: CASSTTGVHEQYF.

There are a few counts of this clone. Given a much more abundant clone one base away, this may be a read error. V and J are TRBV27 and TRBJ1-1, with 7 bases that match TRBD1. The junction had 2 bases not matched to a gene; V was cut back by 6 bases and J by 1 base. The CDR3 is made up of 13 amino acids. CDR1 is MNHEY and CDR2 is SMNVEV in the germline V gene (reference sequence). This CDR3 reads CASRRDRNTEAFF. The CDR3 coding sequence is TGTGCCAGCAGACGGGACAGGAACACTGAAGCTTTCTTT.

The chain couples TRBV9 to TRBJ1-5; 8 bases match TRBD1. Looked up from germline, CDR1 is SGDLS and CDR2 is YYNGEE. After removal of 6 bases from V and 0 bases from J, the junction contained 5 bases not matched to a gene. CDR3 length: 15 residues. CDR3 nucleotides: TGTGCCAGCACCAGGACAGGGTATAGCAATCAGCCCCAGCATTTT. Protein: CASTRTGYSNQPQHF. The whole variable domain, remainder taken from reference TRBV9 and TRBJ1-5, is DSGVTQTPKHLITATGQRVTLRCSPRSGDLSVYWYQQSLDQGLQFLIQYYNGEERAKGNILERFSAQQFPDLHSELNLSSLELGDSALYFCASTRTGYSNQPQHFGDGTRLSIL.

This clone was picked up many times. This chain uses TRBV27 with TRBJ2-1; 7 positions agree with TRBD2. V lost 5 bases and J lost 0; bases outside the gene matches: 16. Per the germline V gene, CDR1 is MNHEY and CDR2 is SMNVEV (reference sequence). The CDR3 contains 19 residues. The CDR3 sequence: CASSLYPPRTSVSYNEQFF. The CDR3 bases are TGTGCCAGCAGTCTATACCCGCCCAGAACTAGCGTCTCCTACAATGAGCAGTTCTTC.

The chain joins TRBV10-3 to TRBJ2-1; weak D call: TRBD1 (5 bases). The germline V gene has CDR1 ENHRY and CDR2 SYGVKD. V dropped 2 bases and J dropped 4 bases, with 12 bases sitting between them. The CDR3 is 15 amino acids. The CDR3 region is CAISEVRGTYNEQFF. The CDR3 bases are TGTGCCATCAGTGAGGTAAGGGGTACATACAATGAGCAGTTCTTC.

The V call is TRBV28, the J call TRBJ1-5; unclear D gene. V shed 5 bases and J shed 7 bases, with 6 bases lying between them. The germline V gene encodes CDR1 MDHEN and CDR2 SYDVKM. The CDR3 spans 11 residues. In DNA, the CDR3 is TGTGCCAGCAGTCGAGAACAGCCCCAGCATTTT. As protein: CASSREQPQHF.

The chain is built from TRBV6-2 or TRBV6-3 and TRBJ2-3; 7 nucleotides match TRBD1. Germline values: CDR1 MNHEY, CDR2 SVGEGT. J lost 4 bases, V lost 1 base, and 14 bases had no gene match. The length of the CDR3 is 18 residues. For the CDR3, the DNA is TGTGCCAGCAGTTACTTGGGGACAGTTGAACGGGAAGCAGATACGCAGTATTTT. This encodes CASSYLGTVEREADTQYF.

The chain combines TRBV2 with TRBJ2-1; D is undetermined. CDR1 and CDR2 (germline): SNHLY, FYNNEI. V was cut by 0 bases and J by 10 bases, with 10 bases left in between. This CDR3 region has 13 residues. CDR3 sequence (DNA): TGTGCCAGCAGTGAAGCTCCCCACTTAGAGCAGTTCTTC. Protein product: CASSEAPHLEQFF.

This chain connects TRBV7-6 to TRBJ2-7; 10 nucleotides align to TRBD2. This CDR3 region has 15 residues. From germline, CDR1 is SGHVS and CDR2 FNYEAQ. V dropped 4 bases and J dropped 3; count of bases not matched to a gene: 6. CDR3 sequence: CASSSGLAAYYEQYF. CDR3 DNA sequence: TGTGCCAGCAGCTCCGGACTAGCGGCCTACTACGAGCAGTACTTC. Based on the CDR3 plus reference TRBV7-6 and TRBJ2-7, the full variable domain is GAGVSQSPRYKVTKRGQDVALRCDPISGHVSLYWYRQALGQGPEFLTYFNYEAQQDKSGLPNDRFSAERPEGSISTLTIQRTEQRDSAMYRCASSSGLAAYYEQYFGPGTRLTVT.

V gene TRBV28 combines with J gene TRBJ1-6; D is uncertain. CDR3 length: 17 residues. CDR1 is MDHEN and CDR2 is SYDVKM in the germline V gene. V was pared by 5 bases and J by 10 bases, with 24 bases between. In DNA form, the CDR3 reads TGTGCCAGCAGTGCTCTCCCGTGGAGGGCCGAGAGATCACCCCTCCACTTT. Translated, it gives CASSALPWRAERSPLHF.

The chain carries TRBV4-1 and TRBJ2-1; D is unresolved. CDR1 MGHRA and CDR2 YSYEKL come from the germline V gene. Trimming shortened V by 8 bases and J by 9 bases, and 11 bases separated the two germline ends. The CDR3 spans 11 residues. CDR3 nucleotides: TGCGCCAGCCAGGAAGTCGGTGAGCAGTTCTTC. This codes for CASQEVGEQFF.

The J gene is TRBJ1-1, the V gene TRBV7-9; unclear D gene. This CDR3 comprises 13 residues. Trimming removed 7 bases at V and 0 bases at J, with 9 bases between. Looked up from germline, CDR1 is SEHNR and CDR2 is FQNEAQ (reference sequence). For the CDR3, the DNA is TGTGCCAGCATTCGGGAACTGAACACTGAAGCTTTCTTT. This gives the protein CASIRELNTEAFF. The full variable domain, rest sourced from reference TRBV7-9 and TRBJ1-1, is DTGVSQNPRHKITKRGQNVTFRCDPISEHNRLYWYRQTLGQGPEFLTYFQNEAQLEKSRLLSDRFSAERPKGSFSTLEIQRTEQGDSAMYLCASIRELNTEAFFGQGTRLTVV.

The DNA for the CDR3 is TGCGCCAGCAGTGGCGACAGGGTCGGTGGCTACACCTTC. Protein sequence: CASSGDRVGGYTF. The chain couples TRBV10-2 to TRBJ1-2; 7 bases are shared with TRBD1. Unmatched junction bases numbered 6, after V lost 4 bases and J lost 7 bases. The CDR3 has 13 residues. Germline lookup yields CDR1 WSHSY and CDR2 SAAADI.

Note on this clone: Germline and junction disagree at one end, which may indicate a read error. The J gene is TRBJ2-3, the V gene TRBV7-7; D possibly corresponds to TRBD1 (8 bases). In germline, CDR1 is SSHAT, CDR2 FNYEAQ (reference sequence). The CDR3 is 16 residues long. The CDR3 region is CASSPDRGGSTDTQYF. CDR3 nucleotide sequence: TGTGCTAGCAGCCCCGACAGGGGAGGGTCCACAGATACGCAGTATTTT.

This chain connects TRBV7-9 to TRBJ1-6; D may be TRBD1 (6 bases). This CDR3 spans 16 amino acids. Germline CDR1 is SEHNR and CDR2 is FQNEAQ (reference sequence). V lost 4 bases to trimming and J lost 2 bases, with 12 bases between them. The CDR3 DNA reads TGTGCCAGCAGCTATCCCGGGACAACCTATAATTCACCCCTCCACTTT. Its protein is CASSYPGTTYNSPLHF.

This clone was seen a single time. The chain couples TRBV28 to TRBJ2-6; possibly TRBD2 for D (5 bases). The germline V gene has CDR1 MDHEN and CDR2 SYDVKM. V was cut by 6 bases and J by 2 bases, with 11 bases left in between. CDR3 length: 15 amino acids. CDR3 DNA sequence: TGTGCCAGCAGCCTATCGGGGACTGGGGCCAACGTCCTGACTTTC. This sequence encodes CASSLSGTGANVLTF.

This clone was picked up a small number of times. The chain links TRBV28 to TRBJ1-1; D unresolved. Germline loops: CDR1 MDHEN, CDR2 SYDVKM. The V and J ends lost 2 bases and 4 bases respectively, with 11 bases between them. The CDR3 totals 14 residues. CDR3 nucleotide sequence: TGTGCCAGCAGTTTAAGCTACCCGGGCACTGAAGCTTTCTTT. Its translation is CASSLSYPGTEAFF.

V usage is TRBV5-4 and J usage is TRBJ1-4; D remains unclear. The germline CDR1 and CDR2 sequences are SGHNT and YYREEE (reference sequence). This CDR3 has 14 amino acids. V dropped 2 bases and J dropped 0 bases, with 5 bases sitting between them. DNA for the CDR3: TGTGCCAGCAGCTTCCGAGCAACTAATGAAAAACTGTTTTTT. This sequence encodes CASSFRATNEKLFF. The whole variable domain, filled in from reference TRBV5-4 and TRBJ1-4, reads ETGVTQSPTHLIKTRGQQVTLRCSSQSGHNTVSWYQQALGQGPQFIFQYYREEENGRGNFPPRFSGLQFPNYSSELNVNALELDDSALYLCASSFRATNEKLFFGSGTQLSVL.